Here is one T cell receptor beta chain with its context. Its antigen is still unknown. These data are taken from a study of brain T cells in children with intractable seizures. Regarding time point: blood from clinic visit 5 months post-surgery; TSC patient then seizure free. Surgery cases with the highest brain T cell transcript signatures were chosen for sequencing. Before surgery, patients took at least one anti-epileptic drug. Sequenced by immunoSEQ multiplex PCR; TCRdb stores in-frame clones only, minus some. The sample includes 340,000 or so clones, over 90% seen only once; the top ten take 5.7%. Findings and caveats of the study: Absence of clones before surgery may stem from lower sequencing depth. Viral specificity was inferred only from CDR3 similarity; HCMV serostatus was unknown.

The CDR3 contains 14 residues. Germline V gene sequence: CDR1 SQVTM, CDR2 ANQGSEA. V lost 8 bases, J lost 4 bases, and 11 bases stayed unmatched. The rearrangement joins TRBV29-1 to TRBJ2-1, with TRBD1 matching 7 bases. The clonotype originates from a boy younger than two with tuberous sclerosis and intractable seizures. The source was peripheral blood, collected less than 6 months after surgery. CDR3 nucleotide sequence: TGCAGCATGAGGGACAGCCGCCTTTACAATGAGCAGTTCTTC. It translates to CSMRDSRLYNEQFF.